This T cell receptor beta chain was sequenced in a study of shared clonotypes between healthy human individuals. The split of CD4+ cells yielded CD45RA+ naive and CD45RA-negative memory subsets. CDR1 is SSHAT, CDR2 FNYEAQ, per germline (reference sequence). CDR3 size: 16 residues. With 8 bases clipped from V and 2 bases from J, the junction kept 8 bases outside the gene matches. Assay: immunoSEQ multiplex PCR; the TCRdb copy retains only in-frame clones and omits some. The profile shows over 950,000 clones, 70% to 80% of them singletons. Sequencing was carried out using memory CD4+ T cells from PBMCs. Specified subset: CD45RA-negative fraction. The TCR comes from a man aged 18 to 29 in good health. Some clones in this sample may be carry-over from other donors' samples. This chain links TRBV7-7 with TRBJ2-3; 12 bases are shared with TRBD2. CDR3 in amino acids: CASRRLAGDLTDTQYF. The DNA for the CDR3 is TGTGCCAGCCGCAGACTAGCGGGGGACCTCACAGATACGCAGTATTTT.